The rows below give T cell receptor beta chains drawn from one sample of a study of Ad26.COV2.S vaccination and SARS-CoV-2 variants. Data came from immunoSEQ multiplex PCR; TCRdb stores just in-frame clones and leaves some out. Of over 450,000 clones in the sample, roughly nine tenths were seen once. The source was peripheral blood, collected in a trial of Ad26.COV2.S vaccine versus placebo. The receptors were sampled from a person aged 18 to 59 who received the Ad26.COV2.S COVID-19 vaccine or a placebo. Each CDR3 is given with its conserved first and last residue. D genes are given only for firm matches. Only some rows state a clone size, as once, few, many or a class for expanded clones.

TRBV7-2	TRBJ1-5	-	-	TGTGCCAGCAGCTCCCTCTTGCGGGGGATGGATCAGCCCCAGCATTTT	CASSSLLRGMDQPQHF
TRBV19	TRBJ2-1	-	-	TGTGCCAGTAGTATCCCTGGGACCGATAATGAGCAGTTCTTC	CASSIPGTDNEQFF
TRBV5-4	TRBJ2-7	-	-	TGTGCCAGCAGCTCCCAGTGGGAAGCCTACGAGCAGTACTTC	CASSSQWEAYEQYF
TRBV27	TRBJ1-1	-	-	TGTGCCAGCAGTTTACGGTCCTCCACTGAAGCTTTCTTT	CASSLRSSTEAFF
TRBV5-4	TRBJ2-7	TRBD1	-	TGTGCCAGCAGCTCGGACAGGGGTACCTACGAGCAGTACTTC	CASSSDRGTYEQYF
TRBV28	TRBJ1-3	TRBD1	-	TGTGCCAGCAGGAGCGGACAGGCTGGAAACACCATATATTTT	CASRSGQAGNTIYF
TRBV18	TRBJ2-5	TRBD1	once	TGTGCCAGCTCACCCTTTAGGGGGCAGGAGACCCAGTACTTC	CASSPFRGQETQYF
TRBV29-1	TRBJ2-7	-	-	TGCAGCGTTGAGGCGGCTTCGGACGAGCAGTACTTC	CSVEAASDEQYF
TRBV11-3	TRBJ2-3	-	-	TGTGCCAGCAGCTTGGGAATCGGAGATACGCAGTATTTT	CASSLGIGDTQYF
TRBV4-1	TRBJ1-5	-	-	TGCGCCAGCAGCCAAGAAGGGCAGCGGGGGTATAGCAATCAGCCCCAGCATTTT	CASSQEGQRGYSNQPQHF
TRBV18	TRBJ1-6	-	-	TGTGCCAGCTCACCAGTCGCTAATGGCGATAATTCACCCCTCCACTTT	CASSPVANGDNSPLHF
TRBV30	TRBJ1-4	-	-	TGTGCCTGCGCCAGGGGAGCTAATGAAAAACTGTTTTTT	CACARGANEKLFF
TRBV2	TRBJ2-3	TRBD2	-	TGTGCCAGCAGTTTTATAGCGGGAGGGTCCACAGATACGCAGTATTTT	CASSFIAGGSTDTQYF
TRBV11-3	TRBJ2-2	-	-	TGTGCCAGCGCTCCGAACACCGGGGAGCTGTTTTTT	CASAPNTGELFF
TRBV7-8	TRBJ2-2	-	-	TGTGCCAGCAGCCCTACGGCGGGGGAGCTGTTTTTT	CASSPTAGELFF
TRBV10-1	TRBJ2-7	TRBD1	-	TGCGCCAGCAGTGATTCCGGACAGGGCTCCTACGAGCAGTACTTC	CASSDSGQGSYEQYF
TRBV15	TRBJ2-2	-	-	TGTGCCACCAGCAGAGATCCCCGAGGGACCGGGGAGCTGTTTTTT	CATSRDPRGTGELFF
TRBV20-1	TRBJ2-7	TRBD2	-	TGCAGTGCTAGTCTGTCTAGCGGGAGCTCCGAGCAGTACTTC	CSASLSSGSSEQYF
TRBV5-4	TRBJ2-3	-	-	TGTGCCAGCAGCCACCAAGACAGAGCAGATACGCAGTATTTT	CASSHQDRADTQYF
TRBV2	TRBJ2-3	-	-	TGTGCCAGCAAGAGCTTGGCGGCGGATTTCACAGATACGCAGTATTTT	CASKSLAADFTDTQYF
TRBV4-1	TRBJ2-5	-	-	TGCGCCAGCAGCCAAGAGGGCTACCTCCAAGAGACCCAGTACTTC	CASSQEGYLQETQYF
TRBV6-6	TRBJ1-1	TRBD1	-	TGTGCCAGCAGTTACTCGGACAGGAAGACTGAAGCTTTCTTT	CASSYSDRKTEAFF
TRBV29-1	TRBJ2-7	TRBD1	-	TGCAGCGTTGGTGGGGACAGGGTTGAGCAGTACTTC	CSVGGDRVEQYF
TRBV10-3	TRBJ2-1	TRBD2	-	TGTGCCACTTTGACTAGCGGGGGACCTAGCTCCTACAATGAGCAGTTCTTC	CATLTSGGPSSYNEQFF
TRBV5-4	TRBJ2-7	TRBD2	-	TGTGCCAGCAGCTTGGCCGGGGGCGGGAGGGCGATCCACGAGCAGTACTTC	CASSLAGGGRAIHEQYF
TRBV3-1/TRBV3-2	TRBJ1-4	-	once	TGTGCCAGCAGCCAAGGGTATGAAAAACTGTTTTTT	CASSQGYEKLFF
TRBV5-1	TRBJ2-1	TRBD2	-	TGCGCCAGCAGGGGACTAGCGGGTTACAATGAGCAGTTCTTC	CASRGLAGYNEQFF
TRBV3-1/TRBV3-2	TRBJ2-6	-	-	TGTGCCAGCAGCCAAGAGGGACGGATCGCCCGGGTCCTAAACTCTGGGGCCAACGTCCTGACTTTC	CASSQEGRIARVLNSGANVLTF
TRBV13	TRBJ1-2	-	-	TGTGCCAGCAGCCTCAGGGGCCACTATGGCTACACCTTC	CASSLRGHYGYTF
TRBV7-8	TRBJ1-6	-	-	TGTGCCAGCAGCTTAGAAGCCAGGGGAATGGGGTCACCCCTCCACTTT	CASSLEARGMGSPLHF
TRBV15	TRBJ2-3	-	-	TGTGCCACCAGCAGAGTCGGGTACGAGACAGATACGCAGTATTTT	CATSRVGYETDTQYF
TRBV30	TRBJ1-1	-	few	TGTGCCTGGAGTGTACGGGGGGGGAACACTGAAGCTTTCTTT	CAWSVRGGNTEAFF
TRBV19	TRBJ2-1	TRBD2	-	TGTGCCAGTAGTAATAGCGGGCCCTACAATGAGCAGTTCTTC	CASSNSGPYNEQFF
TRBV18	TRBJ2-5	-	-	TGTGCCAGCTCACCTCAAGCCCCGGGGGAGACCCAGTACTTC	CASSPQAPGETQYF
TRBV14	TRBJ2-1	TRBD2	-	TGTGCCAGCAGCCAAGCCTCGGGACTAGCGGTGTACAATGAGCAGTTCTTC	CASSQASGLAVYNEQFF
TRBV18	TRBJ2-2	TRBD2	-	TGTGCCAGCTCACGAGTCGGGACTAGCGCCGGGGAGCTGTTTTTT	CASSRVGTSAGELFF